The entry below gives a single TCR beta chain sequence along with its context. The data stem from a study of T cell responses to AZD1222 COVID-19 vaccine. Germline CDR1 reads LGHDT; CDR2 reads YNNKEL (reference sequence). This CDR3 contains 13 residues. V gave up 3 bases and J gave up 5 bases, with 8 bases separating them. Some clones are missing from TCRdb's copy, which holds only in-frame ones; the method was immunoSEQ multiplex PCR. The table lists some 80,000 clones, over 60% of them singletons. The source is an adult who received the MenACWY meningococcal vaccine as a control. Sequences were derived from peripheral blood, sampled 28 days after the second dose of the MenACWY control vaccine. The chain employs TRBV3-1 (or the pseudogene TRBV3-2) and TRBJ2-1; possibly TRBD2 for D (6 bases). CDR3 nucleotide sequence: TGTGCCAGCAGCCAGGGACTGAACAATGAGCAGTTCTTC. Its protein product is CASSQGLNNEQFF.